The clone carrying this TCR beta chain was counted many times. The sample comes from a study of neurological immune-mediated disorders. Each TCR transcript was tagged with a 10-nucleotide random UMI during 5'RACE. TCRdb re-derived calls from the 5' RACE reads in MiXCR, one entry per CDR3 protein. The data show 25,000 to 30,000 distinct CDR3 sequences, about 6.2% seen once. Unsorted libraries were derived from 2 million PBMCs stored at -80 C. This sequence was found in a woman in her forties or fifties in good health. Sample: PBMCs.

CDR3 bases: TGTGCCAGCAGCTTAAATACAGGGGCATTCGTTGGGGCCAACGTCCTGACTTTC. This gives the protein CASSLNTGAFVGANVLTF. The V and J genes are TRBV7-8 and TRBJ2-6; 7 bases fit TRBD1. The ends lost 2 bases at V and 3 bases at J; junction bases unmatched: 10. The CDR3 spans 18 residues. Germline V gene lookup returns CDR1 SGHVS and CDR2 FQNEAQ.